The 12 T cell receptor beta chains in this list originate from one sample, sequenced in a study of blood T cells in healthy people across ages. The second PCR ran about 6 to 12 cycles with a sample-barcoded 5' primer and J-beta primers. MiXCR was run by TCRdb on the 5' RACE reads, yielding one entry per CDR3 protein. The table has about 1,800,000 distinct CDR3 sequences, 28% seen once. The sample comprised blood. These receptors were collected from a woman between 25 and 40 years old in good health.

In this sample, this clonotype turned up many times. The chain employs TRBV9 and TRBJ2-7, with 8 bases that match TRBD2. The CDR3 runs 16 residues. Looked up from germline, CDR1 is SGDLS and CDR2 is YYNGEE. J was trimmed by 5 bases and V by 2 bases; bases with no gene match: 12. DNA of the CDR3: TGTGCCAGCAGCGTTTCAGGCGAGACTAGCGTCGACGAGCAGTACTTC. Amino acid sequence: CASSVSGETSVDEQYF.

The rearrangement joins TRBV28 to TRBJ1-2; the D is unclear. CDR1 is MDHEN, CDR2 SYDVKM, per germline. The CDR3 length is 13 residues. Trimming shortened V by 6 bases and J by 2 bases, and 10 bases separated the two germline ends. The CDR3 here is CASRSPGNYGYTF. The CDR3 DNA follows: TGTGCCAGCAGATCCCCAGGAAACTATGGCTACACCTTC.

The chain employs TRBV12-3 or TRBV12-4 and TRBJ1-5, with D unresolved. The CDR3 consists of 14 residues. The ends were cut back, 5 bases at V and 3 bases at J, with 11 bases in the middle. The CDR3 is CASSEHRFNQPQHF. DNA for the CDR3: TGTGCCAGCAGTGAACATCGGTTCAATCAGCCCCAGCATTTT.

The V gene is TRBV20-1, the J gene TRBJ2-3; 12 bases map to TRBD2. The CDR3 runs to 14 residues. CDR1 DFQATT and CDR2 SNEGSKA come from the germline V gene (reference sequence). J gave up 4 bases and V 5 bases, and 4 bases lay outside the gene matches. The DNA of the CDR3 is TGCAGTGCTGACTCTAGCGGGAGGGCAGATACGCAGTATTTT. Its translation: CSADSSGRADTQYF.

The chain joins TRBV7-2 to TRBJ2-7; D uncertain. Germline CDR1 SGHTA, CDR2 FQGNSA. The CDR3 is made up of 16 amino acids. V lost 1 base and J 3 bases, leaving 16 bases between the germline ends. CDR3 sequence (DNA): TGTGCCAGCAGCTTAGTTGGCAGATCATGGGACTACGAGCAGTACTTC. Residues: CASSLVGRSWDYEQYF.

This clonotype was recorded at least ten times. The V gene is TRBV29-1, the J gene TRBJ2-5; a possible D gene is TRBD2 (6 bases). Per the germline V gene, CDR1 is SQVTM and CDR2 is ANQGSEA. This CDR3 region has 14 residues. Trimming removed 3 bases from V and 1 base from J, with 12 bases in between. The CDR3, as DNA: TGCAGCGTTGAGATTGGGGGGACCCAAGAGACCCAGTACTTC. Protein: CSVEIGGTQETQYF.

The CDR3 region is CASAPGQETQYF. CDR3 DNA sequence: TGTGCCAGCGCGCCAGGGCAAGAGACCCAGTACTTC. The rearrangement joins TRBV30 to TRBJ2-5; tentatively, D is TRBD1 (5 bases). This CDR3 is 12 amino acids long. V gave up 8 bases and J gave up 2 bases, with 12 bases separating them. Germline V gene sequence: CDR1 GTSNPN, CDR2 SVGIG (reference sequence).

This clonotype was seen only a few times. The rearrangement links TRBV20-1 to TRBJ2-7; TRBD2 matches 9 bases. The germline gives CDR1 DFQATT, CDR2 SNEGSKA (reference sequence). V shed 5 bases, J shed 5 bases, and the junction held 10 bases outside the gene matches. The CDR3 spans 14 residues. In DNA, the CDR3 is TGCAGTGCTGAGACAGGGACTAGCAGCCACGAGCAGTACTTC. Translating it yields CSAETGTSSHEQYF.

The CDR3: CASSFDVNVLTF. The DNA for the CDR3 is TGCGCCAGCAGCTTTGATGTCAACGTCCTGACTTTC. The chain employs TRBV5-1 and TRBJ2-6; D not certain. V gave up 2 bases and J gave up 9 bases, with 6 bases separating them. The germline gives CDR1 SGHRS, CDR2 YFSETQ. The CDR3 totals 12 residues.

Only a few counts were recorded for this clonotype. The chain joins TRBV7-2 to TRBJ1-1, with TRBD1 as a possible D gene (6 bases). The germline V gene encodes CDR1 SGHTA and CDR2 FQGNSA. This CDR3 region has 15 residues. The V end lost 6 bases, the J end lost 4 bases, and 18 bases lay between the germline ends. For the CDR3, the DNA is TGTGCCAGCAGTTATACTACAGGGTCGGGCACTGAAGCTTTCTTT. Its protein product is CASSYTTGSGTEAFF. The full variable domain, in which reference TRBV7-2 and TRBJ1-1 provide the parts outside the CDR3, is GAGVSQSPSNKVTEKGKDVELRCDPISGHTALYWYRQSLGQGLEFLIYFQGNSAPDKSGLPSDRFSAERTGGSVSTLTIQRTQQEDSAVYLCASSYTTGSGTEAFFGQGTRLTVV.

This clonotype was counted a few times. The V and J genes are TRBV7-9 and TRBJ2-7; TRBD1 might be the D (6 bases). V was clipped by 5 bases and J by 0 bases, with 14 bases between them. CDR1 is SEHNR and CDR2 is FQNEAQ in the germline V gene (reference sequence). The CDR3 is made up of 15 amino acids. CDR3 residues: CASSRTGRVSYEQYF. The CDR3 DNA is TGTGCCAGCAGCCGAACAGGGCGGGTCTCCTACGAGCAGTACTTC.

In its sample, this clonotype was seen once. The chain uses TRBV12-3 or TRBV12-4 and TRBJ2-1, with 8 positions matching TRBD2. J was trimmed by 7 bases and V by 11 bases; bases with no gene match: 13. This CDR3 spans 14 amino acids. CDR3 bases: TGTGCCGGCAAACACGGACTAGCTTGGAATGAGCAGTTCTTC. Translation gives CAGKHGLAWNEQFF.